The source of this T cell receptor beta chain is a study of blood T cell repertoires in COVID-19. Study context: Acute-phase and convalescent COVID-19 samples originated in the United States, Italy and Spain. Sample material is recorded as cDNA or gDNA derived from T cells, B-cell-depleted T cells, or PBMCs.

Source study methods: Estimates of nucleated cell counts were drawn from the amplification of reference gene primers. Generated by immunoSEQ multiplex PCR, the TCRdb table keeps only in-frame clones and is missing some. D and trimming come from the DNA, and the V and J calls and clone size come from that table. The profile covers approximately 220,000 clones, with over 80% appearing a single time and more than 25% taken by the ten largest. Germline CDR1 LGHDT, CDR2 YNNKEL (reference sequence). This CDR3 has 13 amino acids. Trimming pared 4 bases from V and 8 bases from J, leaving 14 bases between. Material: peripheral blood. The chain couples TRBV3-1 (or the pseudogene TRBV3-2) to TRBJ1-2; D perhaps matches TRBD1 (6 bases). This clonotype was sampled from a man aged 40-55 years with acute or convalescent COVID-19. For the CDR3, the DNA is TGTGCCAGCAGCCCACAGGGACGCTACGGCTACACCTTC. Translation gives CASSPQGRYGYTF.